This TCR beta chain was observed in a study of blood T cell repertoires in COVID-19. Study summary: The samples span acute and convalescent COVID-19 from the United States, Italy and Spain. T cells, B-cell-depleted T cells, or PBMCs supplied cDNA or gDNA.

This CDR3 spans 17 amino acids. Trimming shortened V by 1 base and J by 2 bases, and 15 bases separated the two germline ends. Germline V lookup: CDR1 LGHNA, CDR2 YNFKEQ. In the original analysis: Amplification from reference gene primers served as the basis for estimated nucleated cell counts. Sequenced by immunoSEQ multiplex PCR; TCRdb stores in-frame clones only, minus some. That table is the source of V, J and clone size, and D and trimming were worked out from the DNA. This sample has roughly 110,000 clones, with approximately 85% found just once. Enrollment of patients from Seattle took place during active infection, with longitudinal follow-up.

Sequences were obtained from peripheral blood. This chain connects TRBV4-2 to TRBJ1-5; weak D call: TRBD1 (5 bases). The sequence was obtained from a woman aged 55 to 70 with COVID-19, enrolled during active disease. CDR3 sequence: CASSQVGPPGGNQPQHF. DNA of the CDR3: TGTGCCAGCAGCCAAGTAGGACCCCCGGGGGGCAATCAGCCCCAGCATTTT.